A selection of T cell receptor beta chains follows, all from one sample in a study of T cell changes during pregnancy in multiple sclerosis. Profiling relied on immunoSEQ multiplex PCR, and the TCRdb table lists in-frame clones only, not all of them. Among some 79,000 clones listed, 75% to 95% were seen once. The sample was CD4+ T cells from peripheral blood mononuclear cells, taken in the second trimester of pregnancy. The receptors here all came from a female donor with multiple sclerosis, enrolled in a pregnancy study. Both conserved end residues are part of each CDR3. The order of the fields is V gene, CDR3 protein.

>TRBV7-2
CASSLATGGGTDTQYF
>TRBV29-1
CSVEVYGQDDNEQFF
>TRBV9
CASSALAASDNEQFF
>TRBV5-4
CASSQDSLGSGIRSYEQYF
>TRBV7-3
CASSLLPGDYEQYF
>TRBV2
CASSGARGGTDTQYF
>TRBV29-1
CSVGPGTANEKLFF
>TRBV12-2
CASRLAEEITDAEAFF
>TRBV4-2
CASSLDRDTGELFF
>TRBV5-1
CASSLGREGEAFF
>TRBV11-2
CASSPGGSGANVLTF
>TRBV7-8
CASSFGASPLHF
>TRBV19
CASSKIVGGLNIQYF
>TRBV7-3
CASSLDGSGVQPQHF
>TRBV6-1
CASSIRVLFEQYF
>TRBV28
CATRESGYQETQYF
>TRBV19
CASSNRDITDTQYF
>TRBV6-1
CASSLGGQGNSPLHF
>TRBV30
CAWSAKREGQPQHF
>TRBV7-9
CASSFPLGQLIYNEQFF
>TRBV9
CASSPTAGRTGELFF
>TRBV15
CATSRDRNTEAFF
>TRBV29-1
CSVATVMNTEAFF
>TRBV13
CASSTDNSYEQYF
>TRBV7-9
CASSLAGLEKLFF
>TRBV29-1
CSVDRGRPGGETQYF
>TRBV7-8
CASSLGPFGGELFF
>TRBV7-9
CASSLTGLEQYF
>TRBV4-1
CASSQVAEVPNYGYTF
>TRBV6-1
CASSDRTGNNSPLHF
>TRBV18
CASSPRQGSNTEAFF
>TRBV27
CASSFLPHRSGSYQPQHF
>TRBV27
CASSLSQRLNYGYTF
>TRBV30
CAWSVGREGSETQYF
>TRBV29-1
CSVEDLNRGQEGYTF
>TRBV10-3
CAISESRGRDQPQHF
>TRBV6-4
CASSEGRLAGEGEQFF
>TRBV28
CASSLSSGTGSGYTF
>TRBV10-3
CAILGQGTDTQYF
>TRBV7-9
CASSSKPGQSFGNTIYF
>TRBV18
CASSLTAGIEQYF
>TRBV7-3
CASSSSGLADSGEQFF
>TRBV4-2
CASSQDRRTSGGTLRKNIQYF
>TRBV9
CASSPGPSPPLHF